A single sample gave rise to the 15 T cell receptor beta chains below, sequenced in a study of PD-1 blockade in mismatch repair-deficient tumors. Sequencing was performed with immunoSEQ multiplex PCR; in TCRdb, only in-frame clones are kept and a portion is missing. Among about 16,000 clones listed, 84% were seen once. The source was PBMCs, collected before pembrolizumab treatment. Every receptor here comes from an adult with mismatch repair-deficient cancer.

Written as DNA, the CDR3 is TGTGCCAGCAGCCAAGGTGTAGGGTACTACGAGCAGTACTTC. This encodes CASSQGVGYYEQYF. The chain joins TRBV4-2 to TRBJ2-7; unclear D gene. Germline-derived CDR1 and CDR2 are LGHNA and YNFKEQ. The CDR3 totals 14 residues. V was shortened by 1 base and J by 3 bases, with 10 bases between the two germline ends.

The chain combines TRBV5-6 with TRBJ2-5, with 10 bases fitting TRBD1. Trimming cost V 2 bases and J 1 base; bases outside gene matches: 5. The CDR3 length is 16 residues. Germline V gives CDR1 SGHDT, CDR2 YYEEEE. The CDR3 sequence: CASSFGTGASQETQYF. DNA for the CDR3: TGTGCCAGCAGCTTCGGGACAGGGGCCAGCCAAGAGACCCAGTACTTC.

The V gene is TRBV6-6, the J gene TRBJ2-7; D not resolved. V shed 2 bases and J shed 5 bases, with 16 bases lying between them. The CDR3 covers 15 residues. CDR1 is MNHNY and CDR2 is SVGAGI in the germline V gene (reference sequence). CDR3 nucleotide sequence: TGTGCCAGCAGTTACGGGCAGATCAACACCGACGAGCAGTACTTC. Translating gives CASSYGQINTDEQYF.

The count of this clone is one. The chain is built from TRBV27 and TRBJ2-7; D call uncertain. The CDR3 is made up of 13 amino acids. The V end lost 5 bases, the J end lost 3 bases, and 11 bases lay between the germline ends. CDR1 and CDR2 from the germline V gene are MNHEY and SMNVEV (reference sequence). This CDR3 reads CASSPHSRYEQYF. The CDR3 nucleotides read TGTGCCAGCAGTCCCCACTCACGCTACGAGCAGTACTTC.

V usage is TRBV7-6 and J usage is TRBJ2-5; perhaps TRBD2 as D (6 bases). The CDR3 is made up of 11 amino acids. Germline CDR1 SGHVS, CDR2 FNYEAQ. The germline V and J ends were trimmed by 5 bases and 9 bases, with 10 bases remaining between them. The CDR3 DNA reads as TGTGCCAGCAGCCCCCAGCGGGCCCAGTACTTC. This encodes CASSPQRAQYF.

The J gene is TRBJ2-2, the V gene TRBV18, with D perhaps TRBD1 or TRBD2 (6 bases each). The CDR3 is 15 residues long. The V gene's germline CDR1 is KGHSH and CDR2 LQKENI. Between the trimmed V and J ends, which lost 3 bases and 7 bases, there was a span of 15 bases. CDR3 sequence reads: CASSPTGGHRGELFF. The CDR3 nucleotides are TGTGCCAGCTCACCTACCGGGGGACATCGCGGGGAGCTGTTTTTT. Using reference TRBV18 and TRBJ2-2 for the parts outside the CDR3, the full variable domain is NAGVMQNPRHLVRRRGQEARLRCSPMKGHSHVYWYRQLPEEGLKFMVYLQKENIIDESGMPKERFSAEFPKEGPSILRIQQVVRGDSAAYFCASSPTGGHRGELFFGEGSRLTVL.

For the CDR3, the DNA is TGTGCCAGCAGTTCCAACAGGGGCGGGAACTATGGCTACACCTTC. This encodes CASSSNRGGNYGYTF. The rearrangement joins TRBV6-5 to TRBJ1-2; TRBD1 aligns across 7 bases. Germline lookup yields CDR1 MNHEY and CDR2 SVGAGI. The CDR3 sequence is 15 residues long. With V trimmed by 4 bases and J by 2 bases, 7 bases remained unmatched.

The V gene is TRBV5-4, the J gene TRBJ2-5, with TRBD2 as a possible D gene (6 bases). Trimming stripped 3 bases from V and 6 bases from J, with 18 bases between. The germline V gene encodes CDR1 SGHNT and CDR2 YYREEE (reference sequence). The CDR3 is made up of 15 amino acids. In DNA form, the CDR3 reads TGTGCCAGCAGCTCGGCGGGCGGGGATACGAAGACCCAGTACTTC. It codes for CASSSAGGDTKTQYF.

The V call is TRBV7-9, the J call TRBJ2-4; 8 positions agree with TRBD1. This CDR3 contains 16 residues. The germline CDR1 and CDR2 sequences are SEHNR and FQNEAQ (reference sequence). Unmatched junction bases numbered 9, after V lost 4 bases and J lost 4 bases. The CDR3 DNA reads TGTGCCAGCAGCTCCCTCGGGACAGGAGGGAAAAACATTCAGTACTTC. Residues: CASSSLGTGGKNIQYF.

CDR3 in amino acids: CASSLQDRVNTEAFF. The CDR3 nucleotides read TGTGCCAGCAGTTTACAAGACAGGGTCAACACTGAAGCTTTCTTT. The chain carries TRBV27 and TRBJ1-1, with 7 nucleotides matching TRBD1. J was trimmed by 2 bases and V by 2 bases; bases with no gene match: 5. CDR3 length equals 15 residues. Germline CDR1 is MNHEY and CDR2 is SMNVEV (reference sequence).

CDR3 coding DNA: TGTGCCAGCAGCGGCAGGGGATCTAACTATGGCTACACCTTC. As protein: CASSGRGSNYGYTF. The chain employs TRBV5-4 and TRBJ1-2; a weak D match, TRBD1 (6 bases). Germline CDR1 SGHNT, CDR2 YYREEE (reference sequence). The CDR3 spans 14 residues. Trimming shortened V by 4 bases and J by 0 bases, and 10 bases separated the two germline ends.

This chain connects TRBV4-1 to TRBJ1-1, with 9 bases aligning to TRBD1. The CDR3 length is 16 residues. V trimming: 2 bases; J trimming: 4 bases; junction bases outside the gene matches: 8. Germline CDR1 is MGHRA and CDR2 is YSYEKL. CDR3 in DNA: TGCGCCAGCAGCCAACCCCGGGACAGGGAAAGCACTGAAGCTTTCTTT. As protein: CASSQPRDRESTEAFF.

The rearrangement links TRBV28 to TRBJ1-5; D gene ambiguous. V dropped 3 bases and J dropped 11 bases, with 14 bases sitting between them. Germline V lookup: CDR1 MDHEN, CDR2 SYDVKM. The CDR3 has 13 amino acids. DNA of the CDR3: TGTGCCAGCAGTTTCGTAACTCCGAGGGCCCAGCATTTT. Translating gives CASSFVTPRAQHF.

This clone turned up a few times. CDR3 bases: TGTGCCAGCAGCTTCGGGGGACGCGCCGGGGAGCTGTTTTTT. Translating it yields CASSFGGRAGELFF. J is TRBJ2-2 and V is TRBV11-2, with D possibly being TRBD2 (6 bases). Germline CDR1 SGHAT, CDR2 FQNNGV. This CDR3 contains 14 residues. V was trimmed by 3 bases and J by 6 bases, leaving 11 bases between them.

This chain uses TRBV6-5 with TRBJ1-2, with TRBD1 matching over 7 bases. Trimming removed 7 bases from V and 8 bases from J; junction bases left unmatched: 10. CDR1 MNHEY and CDR2 SVGAGI come from the germline V gene. The CDR3 contains 13 residues. The CDR3 spells CASTTGTGVGYTF. The CDR3 nucleotides are TGTGCCAGCACGACAGGGACGGGGGTCGGCTACACCTTC.